The entry below describes one T cell receptor (beta chain). Its specificity is unknown. The method was immunoSEQ multiplex PCR; TCRdb's version includes in-frame clones alone and lacks a portion of them. The sample contains around 610,000 clones, about 95% of which appear only once. Naive CD8 cells lacked CD45RO and underwent positive selection for CCR7, leaving out terminally differentiated effector memory CD45RA+ cells. Donors comprised healthy HIV-negative adults lacking recent acute infections or vaccinations. The data derive from a study of shared clonotypes between healthy human individuals. This CDR3 comprises 16 residues. V was shortened by 4 bases and J by 1 base, with 14 bases between the two germline ends. The V gene's germline CDR1 is MNHEY and CDR2 SMNVEV (reference sequence). Findings and limits, study-wide: It was anticipated that sequencing depth would influence how many clonotypes donors shared. Sorted-subset samples were not fully sequenced, rarefaction indicated.

This clonotype was sampled from a woman aged 25 to 39 in good health. Input material: naive CD8+ T cells sorted from blood. The chain joins TRBV27 to TRBJ2-1; weak D call: TRBD2 (5 bases). The CDR3 nucleotides read TGTGCCAGCAGTTGGTCTAGCCGTTATTCCTACAATGAGCAGTTCTTC. This translates into CASSWSSRYSYNEQFF.